Listed here is a single TCR beta chain. Both 60 Vbeta primers and 13 Jbeta primers went into the PCR. Profiling relied on immunoSEQ multiplex PCR, and the TCRdb table lists in-frame clones only, not all of them. This table has 150,000 to 200,000 clones, roughly two thirds appearing once. The entry originates in a study of cytomegalovirus exposure and HLA in healthy donors. The CDR3 has 14 residues. V lost 7 bases, J lost 4 bases, and 9 bases stayed unmatched. Germline assignment: CDR1 SNHLY and CDR2 FYNNEI. This chain uses TRBV2 with TRBJ1-1; 7 bases map to TRBD1. The sample comprised PBMCs. The TCR sequence derives from a woman between 18 and 30 years old in good health and CMV-seropositive. Here the CDR3 DNA reads TGTGCCAGCATGCGCCAGGGGGAAGGCACTGAAGCTTTCTTT. It encodes CASMRQGEGTEAFF.